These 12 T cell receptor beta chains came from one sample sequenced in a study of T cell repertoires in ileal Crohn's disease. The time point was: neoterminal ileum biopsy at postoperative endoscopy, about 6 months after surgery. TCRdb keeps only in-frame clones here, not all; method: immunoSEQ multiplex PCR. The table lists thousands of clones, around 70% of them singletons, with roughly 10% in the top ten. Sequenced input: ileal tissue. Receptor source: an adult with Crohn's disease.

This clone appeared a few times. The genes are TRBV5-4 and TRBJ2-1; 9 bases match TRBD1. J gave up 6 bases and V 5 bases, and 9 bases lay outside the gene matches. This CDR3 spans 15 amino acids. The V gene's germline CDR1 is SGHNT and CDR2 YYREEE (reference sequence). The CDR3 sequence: CASSLPGQGGNEQFF. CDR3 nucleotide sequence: TGTGCCAGCAGTTTACCGGGACAGGGTGGCAATGAGCAGTTCTTC.

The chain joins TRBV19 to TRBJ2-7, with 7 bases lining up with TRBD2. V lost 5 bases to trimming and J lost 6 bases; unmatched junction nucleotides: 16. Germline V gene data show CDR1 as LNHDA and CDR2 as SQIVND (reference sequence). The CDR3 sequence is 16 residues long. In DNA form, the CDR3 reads TGTGCCAGTAGTCCAGGCCCCTCAGGGAGGGTCGCCGAGCAGTACTTC. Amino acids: CASSPGPSGRVAEQYF.

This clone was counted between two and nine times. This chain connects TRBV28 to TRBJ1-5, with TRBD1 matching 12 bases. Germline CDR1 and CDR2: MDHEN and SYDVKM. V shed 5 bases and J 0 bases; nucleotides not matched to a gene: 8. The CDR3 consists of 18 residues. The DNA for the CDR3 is TGTGCCAGCAGTCTCGGGACAGGGGGCGCCATTAGCAATCAGCCCCAGCATTTT. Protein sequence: CASSLGTGGAISNQPQHF. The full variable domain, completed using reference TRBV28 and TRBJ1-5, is DVKVTQSSRYLVKRTGEKVFLECVQDMDHENMFWYRQDPGLGLRLIYFSYDVKMKEKGDIPEGYSVSREKKERFSLILESASTNQTSMYLCASSLGTGGAISNQPQHFGDGTRLSIL.

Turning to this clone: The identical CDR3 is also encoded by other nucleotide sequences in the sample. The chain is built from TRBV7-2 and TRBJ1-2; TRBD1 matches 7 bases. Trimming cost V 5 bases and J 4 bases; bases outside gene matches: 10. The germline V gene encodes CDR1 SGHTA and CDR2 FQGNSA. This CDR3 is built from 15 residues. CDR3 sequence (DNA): TGTGCCAGCAGCCCTAGACAGGGACCAGGCTATGGCTACACCTTC. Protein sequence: CASSPRQGPGYGYTF.

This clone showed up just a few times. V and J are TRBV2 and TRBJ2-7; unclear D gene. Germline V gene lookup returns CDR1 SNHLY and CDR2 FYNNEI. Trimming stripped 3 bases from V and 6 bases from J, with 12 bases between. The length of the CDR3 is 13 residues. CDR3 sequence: CASSDFGLGEQYF. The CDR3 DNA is TGTGCCAGCAGTGATTTCGGGTTAGGCGAGCAGTACTTC.

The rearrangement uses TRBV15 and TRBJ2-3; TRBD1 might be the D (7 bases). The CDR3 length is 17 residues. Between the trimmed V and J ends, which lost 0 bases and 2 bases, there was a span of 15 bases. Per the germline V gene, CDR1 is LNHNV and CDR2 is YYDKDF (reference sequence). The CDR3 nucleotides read TGTGCCACCAGCAGAGATCGGGGGACAGCGATCACAGATACGCAGTATTTT. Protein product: CATSRDRGTAITDTQYF.

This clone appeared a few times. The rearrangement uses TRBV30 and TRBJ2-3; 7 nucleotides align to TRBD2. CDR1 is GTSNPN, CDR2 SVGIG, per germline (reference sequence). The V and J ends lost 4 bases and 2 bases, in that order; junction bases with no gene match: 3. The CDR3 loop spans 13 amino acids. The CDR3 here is CAWTSGLTDTQYF. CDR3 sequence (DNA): TGTGCCTGGACTAGCGGACTCACAGATACGCAGTATTTT.

The CDR3 bases are TGTGCCAGCAGTGCAGCGGGAGTTTCGACCCAGTACTTC. Its translation is CASSAAGVSTQYF. This chain joins TRBV28 and TRBJ2-5; 8 bases fit TRBD2. CDR3 length: 13 residues. V lost 5 bases to trimming and J lost 7 bases; unmatched junction nucleotides: 6. Germline V gives CDR1 MDHEN, CDR2 SYDVKM.

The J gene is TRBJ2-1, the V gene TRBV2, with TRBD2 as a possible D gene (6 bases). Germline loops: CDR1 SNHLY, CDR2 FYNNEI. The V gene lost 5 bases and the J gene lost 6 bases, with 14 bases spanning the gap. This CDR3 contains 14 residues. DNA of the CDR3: TGTGCCAGCAGTAACGGGAGAATCCTCAATGAGCAGTTCTTC. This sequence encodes CASSNGRILNEQFF.

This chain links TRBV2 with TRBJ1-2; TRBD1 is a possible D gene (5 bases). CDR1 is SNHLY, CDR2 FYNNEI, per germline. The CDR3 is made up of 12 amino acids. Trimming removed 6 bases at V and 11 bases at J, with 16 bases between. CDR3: CASSGQGLGYTF. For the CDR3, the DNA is TGTGCCAGCAGCGGTCAGGGTTTGGGGTACACCTTC.

In nucleotides, the CDR3 is TGTGCCAGCAGCGATGAGGGAAACACTGAAGCTTTCTTT. Residues: CASSDEGNTEAFF. This sequence joins TRBV9 and TRBJ1-1; D not certain. CDR1 is SGDLS, CDR2 YYNGEE, per germline. The CDR3 totals 13 residues. Trimming removed 3 bases from V and 2 bases from J, with 8 bases in between.

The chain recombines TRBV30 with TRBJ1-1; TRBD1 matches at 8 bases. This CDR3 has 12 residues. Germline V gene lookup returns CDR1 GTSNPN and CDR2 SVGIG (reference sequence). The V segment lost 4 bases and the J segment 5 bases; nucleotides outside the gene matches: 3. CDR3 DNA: TGTGCCTGGACCGACAGGGGTACTGAAGCTTTCTTT. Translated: CAWTDRGTEAFF.